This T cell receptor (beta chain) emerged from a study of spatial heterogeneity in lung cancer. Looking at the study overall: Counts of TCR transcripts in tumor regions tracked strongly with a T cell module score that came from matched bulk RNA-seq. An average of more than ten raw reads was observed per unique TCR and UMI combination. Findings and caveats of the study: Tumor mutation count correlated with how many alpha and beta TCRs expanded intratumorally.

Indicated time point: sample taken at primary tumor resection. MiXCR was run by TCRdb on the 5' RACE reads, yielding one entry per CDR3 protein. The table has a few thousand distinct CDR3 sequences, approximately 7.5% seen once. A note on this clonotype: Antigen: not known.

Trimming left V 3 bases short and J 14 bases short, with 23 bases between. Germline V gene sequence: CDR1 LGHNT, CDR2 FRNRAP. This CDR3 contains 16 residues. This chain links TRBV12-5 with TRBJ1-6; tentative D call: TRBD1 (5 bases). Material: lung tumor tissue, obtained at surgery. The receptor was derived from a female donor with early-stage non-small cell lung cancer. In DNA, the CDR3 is TGTGCTAGTGGTTTCGTCCCCGGGACTGGCCCGTTCTCCCTCCACTTT. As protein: CASGFVPGTGPFSLHF.